The 12 T cell receptor beta chains listed next were all sequenced from one sample in a study of T cells after yellow fever vaccination. TCRdb re-analysed the 5' RACE reads in MiXCR, keeping a single row per CDR3 protein. This table holds about 130,000 distinct CDR3 sequences, 8.9% found once. The source material was CD8+ T cells sorted from PBMCs, sampled on the day of the yellow fever booster vaccination. The receptors stem from a man aged 18 to 30 who received the YFV17D yellow fever vaccine.

This clonotype has a handful of counts. The gene calls are TRBV9 and TRBJ1-4; 7 positions agree with TRBD1. This CDR3 is 16 amino acids long. J gave up 3 bases and V 4 bases, and 9 bases lay outside the gene matches. Germline V lookup: CDR1 SGDLS, CDR2 YYNGEE. Here the CDR3 reads CASSLRQGGPNEKLFF. In DNA, the CDR3 is TGTGCCAGCAGCTTACGACAGGGTGGCCCTAATGAAAAACTGTTTTTT.

The chain uses TRBV27 and TRBJ1-1, with a possible D match to TRBD1 (5 bases). Trimming cost V 5 bases and J 8 bases, with 21 bases left between them. The germline V gene has CDR1 MNHEY and CDR2 SMNVEV (reference sequence). The CDR3 loop spans 15 amino acids. CDR3 nucleotide sequence: TGTGCCAGCAGTCCACTGGGACGGAGGGTAGGGGAAGCTTTCTTT. Its protein is CASSPLGRRVGEAFF.

V gene TRBV7-9 combines with J gene TRBJ2-4, with D tentatively TRBD1 (6 bases). The CDR3 loop spans 16 amino acids. The V end was cut by 5 bases, the J end by 5 bases, with 19 bases between. CDR1 and CDR2 from the germline V gene are SEHNR and FQNEAQ (reference sequence). The CDR3 DNA reads as TGTGCCAGCAGCCCCGGACAGTGGAGTTTGGAAAACATTCAGTACTTC. This encodes CASSPGQWSLENIQYF.

The V call is TRBV7-9, the J call TRBJ1-6; the D is unclear. CDR1 is SEHNR and CDR2 is FQNEAQ in the germline V gene (reference sequence). This CDR3 region has 14 residues. The V end lost 5 bases, the J end lost 3 bases, and 8 bases lay between the germline ends. This CDR3 reads CASSATNYNSPLHF. CDR3 nucleotides: TGTGCCAGCAGCGCCACGAACTATAATTCACCCCTCCACTTT.

This clonotype was counted only a few times. This chain connects TRBV7-8 to TRBJ2-1; 10 bases agree with TRBD2. The CDR3 is 17 amino acids. Unmatched junction bases numbered 5, after V lost 1 base and J lost 2 bases. Germline CDR1 and CDR2: SGHVS and FQNEAQ. As DNA, the CDR3 is TGTGCCAGCAGCTTAGGCCTAGCGGGGGCCACCTACAATGAGCAGTTCTTC. This encodes CASSLGLAGATYNEQFF.

This chain links TRBV4-1 with TRBJ2-3, with 7 bases identical to TRBD1. Germline CDR1 reads MGHRA; CDR2 reads YSYEKL. The CDR3 has 17 amino acids. After removal of 4 bases from V and 4 bases from J, the junction contained 14 bases not matched to a gene. CDR3: CASSRLKGDRVADTQYF. CDR3 DNA: TGCGCCAGCAGCCGACTAAAGGGAGACAGGGTGGCAGATACGCAGTATTTT.

This clonotype was seen more than once but under ten times. This rearrangement joins TRBV29-1 to TRBJ1-2; tentative D call: TRBD1 (5 bases). V was shortened by 4 bases and J by 8 bases, with 26 bases between the two germline ends. The CDR3 is made up of 16 amino acids. The germline CDR1 and CDR2 sequences are SQVTM and ANQGSEA. Written as DNA, the CDR3 is TGCAGCGTTGTAAGAGCGGGGGTATCGGAGGGTAACGGCTACACCTTC. As protein: CSVVRAGVSEGNGYTF.

This clonotype was seen a handful of times. The chain recombines TRBV5-4 with TRBJ1-1; 11 nucleotides match TRBD1. J gave up 0 bases and V 4 bases, and 8 bases lay outside the gene matches. Germline V gene data show CDR1 as SGHNT and CDR2 as YYREEE (reference sequence). The CDR3 runs to 17 residues. CDR3 nucleotides: TGTGCCAGCAGCCCGGGACAGGGGGGGCTCTTGAACACTGAAGCTTTCTTT. Protein: CASSPGQGGLLNTEAFF.

This chain connects TRBV2 to TRBJ2-1; either TRBD1 or TRBD2 may supply D (5 bases each). Trimming took 2 bases from V and 6 from J, leaving 17 bases between them. This CDR3 region has 16 residues. The germline V gene has CDR1 SNHLY and CDR2 FYNNEI. This CDR3 is CASSERGRDPRNEQFF. CDR3 nucleotides: TGTGCCAGCAGTGAAAGAGGACGGGACCCGCGCAATGAGCAGTTCTTC.

The chain joins TRBV4-1 to TRBJ1-4, with 9 bases identical to TRBD1. V lost 1 base and J lost 7; bases outside the gene matches: 4. This CDR3 has 15 amino acids. Germline CDR1 reads MGHRA; CDR2 reads YSYEKL. This CDR3 is CASSQVGQGSEKLFF. CDR3 DNA: TGCGCCAGCAGCCAAGTGGGACAGGGATCTGAAAAACTGTTTTTT.

Many counts were recorded for this clonotype. The CDR3 is CASSLGETNTGELFF. The CDR3 DNA reads as TGCGCCAGCAGCTTGGGAGAAACGAACACCGGGGAGCTGTTTTTT. The V and J genes are TRBV5-1 and TRBJ2-2; no clear D gene. Germline V gene sequence: CDR1 SGHRS, CDR2 YFSETQ. The CDR3 is made up of 15 amino acids. The ends were cut back, 0 bases at V and 0 bases at J, with 6 bases in the middle.

This clonotype occurred many times. The rearrangement links TRBV6-4 to TRBJ2-1; 7 nucleotides agree with TRBD2. V shed 4 bases, J shed 7 bases, and the junction held 7 bases outside the gene matches. Germline V gene lookup returns CDR1 MRHNA and CDR2 SNTAGT. This CDR3 has 14 amino acids. CDR3 coding DNA: TGTGCCAGCAGTGCTGGGGACTACTCGAATGAGCAGTTCTTC. Amino acid sequence: CASSAGDYSNEQFF.